Shown below are 10 T cell receptor beta chains from a single sample sequenced in a study of PD-L1 blockade in urothelial cancer. Produced via immunoSEQ multiplex PCR; TCRdb's table is partial and in-frame only. The repertoire has 50,000 or so clones, 85% to 90% of them found once; the top ten carry around 20%. Time point noted: pretreatment peripheral blood. Here the sequenced sample was PBMCs, taken around atezolizumab (anti-PD-L1) treatment. Receptors originate from a man aged 60 to 69 with urothelial cancer.

The CDR3 DNA is TGTGCCAGCAGCCAGGACAGGGTCGATCAGCCCCAGCATTTT. This gives the protein CASSQDRVDQPQHF. The chain joins TRBV11-2 to TRBJ1-5; 8 bases map to TRBD1. The CDR3 loop spans 14 amino acids. V shed 5 bases and J 5 bases; nucleotides not matched to a gene: 5. Per germline, CDR1 SGHAT and CDR2 FQNNGV.

This clone has a single count. The chain recombines TRBV6-6 with TRBJ2-7; 9 nucleotides match TRBD1. CDR3 length: 15 residues. The germline V gene has CDR1 MNHNY and CDR2 SVGAGI (reference sequence). V lost 5 bases to trimming and J lost 3 bases; unmatched junction nucleotides: 8. As DNA, the CDR3 is TGTGCCAGCAGTCGGGAACAGGGGGCCAACTACGAGCAGTACTTC. Residues: CASSREQGANYEQYF.

This chain joins TRBV7-9 and TRBJ1-2; D is unclear. Trimming shortened V by 5 bases and J by 2 bases, and 9 bases separated the two germline ends. Germline assignment: CDR1 SEHNR and CDR2 FQNEAQ (reference sequence). There are 13 residues in the CDR3. The CDR3 protein is CASSPSGNYGYTF. The CDR3 DNA is TGTGCCAGCAGCCCTAGCGGGAACTATGGCTACACCTTC.

This clone was found once. This rearrangement joins TRBV15 to TRBJ2-1; 8 bases match TRBD2. V shed 4 bases and J 7 bases; nucleotides not matched to a gene: 6. This CDR3 has 14 residues. The germline gives CDR1 LNHNV, CDR2 YYDKDF (reference sequence). In DNA form, the CDR3 reads TGTGCCACCAGCAAGGGTAGCGGGAAAAATGAGCAGTTCTTC. Residues: CATSKGSGKNEQFF.

This clone has only one observation. The rearrangement uses TRBV5-1 and TRBJ2-7; 12 nucleotides agree with TRBD2. Germline V gene sequence: CDR1 SGHRS, CDR2 YFSETQ. Trimming cost V 0 bases and J 1 base; bases outside gene matches: 14. CDR3 size: 20 residues. CDR3 nucleotide sequence: TGCGCCAGCAGCTTGGCCCCTCTTCTTCTAGCGGGAGGGTTTTCCTACGAGCAGTACTTC. As protein: CASSLAPLLLAGGFSYEQYF.

In nucleotides, the CDR3 is TGTGCCAGCAGTGAATACCAGGCCGCGAACACCGGGGAGCTGTTTTTT. This codes for CASSEYQAANTGELFF. The chain combines TRBV2 with TRBJ2-2; D call uncertain. Germline V gives CDR1 SNHLY, CDR2 FYNNEI. The CDR3 loop spans 16 amino acids. V gave up 2 bases and J gave up 0 bases, with 10 bases separating them.

The chain employs TRBV30 and TRBJ2-3; 7 nucleotides agree with TRBD2. Germline V gene sequence: CDR1 GTSNPN, CDR2 SVGIG (reference sequence). The CDR3 is made up of 15 amino acids. Trimming at V came to 1 base and at J to 0 bases, leaving 4 bases not matched to a gene. The CDR3 spells CAWSATGLSTDTQYF. As DNA, the CDR3 is TGTGCCTGGAGTGCCACGGGACTAAGCACAGATACGCAGTATTTT.

The chain's CDR3 is CASSPLMYQETQYF. The CDR3 DNA reads as TGTGCCAGCAGCCCACTAATGTATCAAGAGACCCAGTACTTC. This chain connects TRBV9 to TRBJ2-5, with unresolved D. Deletions cut 4 bases from V and 2 bases from J, with 12 bases between. CDR3 length equals 14 residues. Germline CDR1 SGDLS, CDR2 YYNGEE.

The chain employs TRBV5-6 and TRBJ2-1, with TRBD2 matching over 13 bases. Germline V CDR1 and CDR2: SGHDT, YYEEEE. This CDR3 contains 17 residues. V dropped 4 bases and J dropped 2; count of bases not matched to a gene: 6. The chain's CDR3 is CASSATSGRATYNEQFF. The CDR3 coding sequence is TGTGCCAGCAGCGCTACTAGCGGGAGGGCCACCTACAATGAGCAGTTCTTC.

CDR3 in DNA: TGTGCCAGCAGGTTGGGACTTCTGACTCCCGAGCAGTACTTC. Translated: CASRLGLLTPEQYF. The rearrangement uses TRBV6-6 and TRBJ2-7, with D perhaps matching TRBD2 (6 bases). The germline V and J ends were trimmed by 6 bases and 6 bases, with 18 bases remaining between them. CDR1 is MNHNY, CDR2 SVGAGI, per germline (reference sequence). The CDR3 consists of 14 residues.